Described below is a single T cell receptor beta chain sequence and its context. The sample belongs to a study of control samples from healthy donors and cancer patients. Profiling relied on immunoSEQ multiplex PCR, and the TCRdb table lists in-frame clones only, not all of them. The table has 25,000 to 30,000 clones, 70% to 90% seen once. From germline, CDR1 is DFQATT and CDR2 SNEGSKA (reference sequence). Trimming shortened V by 3 bases and J by 2 bases, and 11 bases separated the two germline ends. The CDR3 extends over 14 amino acids. The V and J genes are TRBV20-1 and TRBJ2-1; D unresolved. Sequencing was carried out using formalin-fixed, paraffin-embedded tissue. This TCR came from a female donor with melanoma. CDR3 residues: CSASRTPTYNEQFF. The CDR3 coding sequence is TGCAGTGCTAGTCGAACACCGACCTACAATGAGCAGTTCTTC.